Shown below are 10 T cell receptor beta chains from a single sample sequenced in a study of shared clonotypes between healthy human individuals. The method was immunoSEQ multiplex PCR; TCRdb's version includes in-frame clones alone and lacks a portion of them. Among some 450,000 clones listed, around 77% were seen once. The sequencing sample was made of PBMCs. The receptors originated from a woman aged 40 to 55 in good health. Some clones in this sample may be carry-over from other donors' samples.

This clone has only a few counts. The rearrangement uses TRBV30 and TRBJ1-1, with D uncertain. The CDR3 contains 13 residues. CDR1 is GTSNPN, CDR2 SVGIG, per germline (reference sequence). V lost 0 bases and J lost 4, with 9 bases in between. CDR3 coding DNA: TGTGCCTGGAGTGTACTAGGGCCCACTGAAGCTTTCTTT. Its protein product is CAWSVLGPTEAFF.

This chain links TRBV6-5 with TRBJ1-1; D is perhaps TRBD1 (5 bases). Deletions cut 2 bases from V and 3 bases from J, with 13 bases between. The CDR3 runs to 15 residues. Germline V CDR1 and CDR2: MNHEY, SVGAGI. CDR3 protein: CASSYHRGYDTEAFF. CDR3 nucleotide sequence: TGTGCCAGCAGTTACCATAGGGGCTACGACACTGAAGCTTTCTTT.

The chain employs TRBV28 and TRBJ1-2, with D hard to call. The germline CDR1 and CDR2 sequences are MDHEN and SYDVKM. Deletions cut 3 bases from V and 12 bases from J, with 14 bases between. The CDR3 runs to 12 residues. The chain's CDR3 is CASSLERAGNTF. The CDR3 DNA reads as TGTGCCAGCAGTTTGGAGCGGGCCGGTAACACCTTC.

The genes are TRBV7-2 and TRBJ2-2, with a possible D match to TRBD2 (6 bases). CDR1 SGHTA and CDR2 FQGNSA come from the germline V gene. V lost 5 bases and J lost 8, with 21 bases in between. The CDR3 is made up of 16 amino acids. The DNA for the CDR3 is TGTGCCAGCAGCCCCCGACTAGAATTCAGGGCTGGGGAGCTGTTTTTT. Translation: CASSPRLEFRAGELFF.

This clone was observed many times. The chain carries TRBV4-1 and TRBJ1-4, with 10 bases fitting TRBD1. Germline-derived CDR1 and CDR2 are MGHRA and YSYEKL. J lost 8 bases, V lost 0 bases, and 6 bases had no gene match. The CDR3 sequence is 16 residues long. CDR3 DNA sequence: TGCGCCAGCAGCCAAGATCTTGGGACAGGGGCCGAAAAACTGTTTTTT. Protein: CASSQDLGTGAEKLFF.

CDR3: CASSLLAGSDEKLFF. DNA for the CDR3: TGTGCCAGCAGTTTATTGGCAGGGTCAGATGAAAAACTGTTTTTT. The chain recombines TRBV28 with TRBJ1-4; weak D call: TRBD1 (5 bases). Germline V gives CDR1 MDHEN, CDR2 SYDVKM. Trimming left V 1 base short and J 6 bases short, with 12 bases between. This CDR3 spans 15 amino acids.

A few counts support this clone. The chain couples TRBV6-5 to TRBJ1-5, with D unresolved. The ends were cut back, 0 bases at V and 5 bases at J, with 5 bases in the middle. Germline loops: CDR1 MNHEY, CDR2 SVGAGI. This CDR3 region has 13 residues. CDR3 sequence reads: CASSYSLDQPQHF. The CDR3 DNA reads TGTGCCAGCAGTTACTCGTTAGATCAGCCCCAGCATTTT.

To note about this clone: Distinct nucleotide sequences in the sample also encode this CDR3. The chain links TRBV29-1 to TRBJ2-7; 8 bases are a match to TRBD2. The CDR3 has 14 residues. Trimming cost V 0 bases and J 6 bases; bases outside gene matches: 7. Germline assignment: CDR1 SQVTM and CDR2 ANQGSEA. CDR3 nucleotide sequence: TGCAGCGTTGAAGAGAGCGGGAGAGCCGGCGAGCAGTACTTC. Its translation is CSVEESGRAGEQYF.

This sequence joins TRBV27 and TRBJ1-2; D gene unclear. Looked up from germline, CDR1 is MNHEY and CDR2 is SMNVEV (reference sequence). V lost 6 bases, J lost 0 bases, and 14 bases lay in between. This CDR3 is built from 15 residues. CDR3 residues: CASRDKPTANYGYTF. The CDR3 DNA sequence: TGTGCCAGCAGAGACAAACCAACAGCTAACTATGGCTACACCTTC.

The chain is built from TRBV30 and TRBJ1-2; 8 bases fit TRBD1. The CDR3 contains 14 residues. Germline-derived CDR1 and CDR2 are GTSNPN and SVGIG (reference sequence). J gave up 2 bases and V 2 bases, and 4 bases lay outside the gene matches. The CDR3 sequence: CAWSLTGGNYGYTF. The CDR3 DNA reads as TGTGCCTGGAGTTTAACAGGGGGAAACTATGGCTACACCTTC.